The 14 T cell receptor beta chains below all came from one sample that was sequenced in a study of technical replicates of blood from several donors. Sequencing was performed with immunoSEQ multiplex PCR; in TCRdb, only in-frame clones are kept and a portion is missing. Of roughly 65,000 clones listed, 88% are singletons. Material: PBMCs. The receptors come from a human donor in good health. Some clones in this sample may be carry-over from other donors' samples.

The chain joins TRBV10-3 to TRBJ2-1; 9 nucleotides align to TRBD1. Germline V lookup: CDR1 ENHRY, CDR2 SYGVKD. The CDR3 loop spans 15 amino acids. The V gene end was trimmed by 4 bases and the J gene end by 6 bases; junction bases not matched to a gene: 7. The CDR3 loop is CAISADRGIRNEQFF. Here the CDR3 DNA reads TGTGCCATCAGTGCAGACAGGGGGATACGCAATGAGCAGTTCTTC.

The chain couples TRBV5-1 to TRBJ2-1; maybe TRBD1 (8 bases). The CDR3 covers 14 residues. Trimming took off 3 bases at V and 7 bases at J, with 14 bases between the two ends. The germline gives CDR1 SGHRS, CDR2 YFSETQ. CDR3 loop: CASSWAQGGNEQFF. The CDR3 DNA is TGCGCCAGCAGCTGGGCACAGGGGGGGAATGAGCAGTTCTTC.

The rearrangement uses TRBV4-2 and TRBJ2-1; D possibly corresponds to TRBD1 (6 bases). CDR1 is LGHNA, CDR2 YNFKEQ, per germline. This CDR3 spans 17 amino acids. The V and J ends lost 2 bases and 3 bases respectively, with 17 bases between them. The CDR3: CASSQSGTWGNYNEQFF. CDR3 bases: TGTGCCAGCAGCCAATCCGGGACATGGGGAAACTACAATGAGCAGTTCTTC.

This chain uses TRBV19 with TRBJ2-1; TRBD2 matches at 11 bases. V trimming: 3 bases; J trimming: 8 bases; junction bases outside the gene matches: 6. The CDR3 runs 15 residues. From germline, CDR1 is LNHDA and CDR2 SQIVND (reference sequence). CDR3 loop: CASSMGLADSDEQFF. In DNA, the CDR3 is TGTGCCAGTAGTATGGGACTAGCGGACTCTGATGAGCAGTTCTTC.

This clone came up once. This chain links TRBV6-1 with TRBJ1-5, with 8 nucleotides matching TRBD1. In germline, CDR1 is MNHNS, CDR2 SASEGT. This CDR3 spans 15 amino acids. V lost 1 base, J lost 2 bases, and 1 base stayed unmatched. The CDR3 DNA sequence: TGTGCCAGCAGTGAAGTGGGACAGGGCAATCAGCCCCAGCATTTT. This codes for CASSEVGQGNQPQHF.

CDR3 DNA: TGTGCCAGCAGCTTAGGCTGGACAAAAATAACAGGGGGCACGCAGTATTTT. Its translation: CASSLGWTKITGGTQYF. The V call is TRBV7-8, the J call TRBJ2-3; 9 nucleotides line up with TRBD1. Germline V lookup: CDR1 SGHVS, CDR2 FQNEAQ. The V segment lost 1 base and the J segment 9 bases; nucleotides outside the gene matches: 14. The CDR3 spans 17 residues.

The chain uses TRBV7-2 and TRBJ1-5; D is possibly TRBD1 (6 bases). Deletions cut 5 bases from V and 5 bases from J, with 13 bases between. CDR3 length: 14 residues. The germline CDR1 and CDR2 sequences are SGHTA and FQGNSA. CDR3 residues: CASSTGTSYQPQHF. The CDR3 nucleotides read TGTGCCAGCAGCACCGGGACATCCTATCAGCCCCAGCATTTT.

In this sample, this clone turned up once. V usage is TRBV4-2 and J usage is TRBJ2-5; no definite D call. V was pared by 5 bases and J by 4 bases, with 11 bases between. The V gene's germline CDR1 is LGHNA and CDR2 YNFKEQ. The CDR3 loop spans 13 amino acids. DNA of the CDR3: TGTGCCAGCAGCTCAAAACCCGGAGAGACCCAGTACTTC. It yields the protein CASSSKPGETQYF.

The chain employs TRBV6-5 and TRBJ1-3; TRBD1 aligns across 7 bases. Germline V gene sequence: CDR1 MNHEY, CDR2 SVGAGI. This CDR3 is 15 amino acids long. V was pared by 7 bases and J by 4 bases, with 10 bases of the junction left unmatched. The CDR3 nucleotides read TGTGCCAGCACTACAGGGGTCTCCTCGGGAAACACCATATATTTT. It specifies CASTTGVSSGNTIYF.

This clone was recorded once. The chain is built from TRBV27 and TRBJ1-4; 7 bases map to TRBD1. The CDR3 extends over 16 amino acids. The V gene end was trimmed by 5 bases and the J gene end by 4 bases; junction bases not matched to a gene: 10. Germline CDR1 reads MNHEY; CDR2 reads SMNVEV (reference sequence). The CDR3 protein is CASSPTWTGFNEKLFF. In DNA form, the CDR3 reads TGTGCCAGCAGTCCCACATGGACAGGATTTAATGAAAAACTGTTTTTT. Together with reference TRBV27 and TRBJ1-4, the CDR3 gives the full variable domain: EAQVTQNPRYLITVTGKKLTVTCSQNMNHEYMSWYRQDPGLGLRQIYYSMNVEVTDKGDVPEGYKVSRKEKRNFPLILESPSPNQTSLYFCASSPTWTGFNEKLFFGSGTQLSVL.

The rearrangement links TRBV2 to TRBJ2-4; 15 bases are a match to TRBD2. V lost 1 base to trimming and J lost 7 bases; unmatched junction nucleotides: 5. The germline V gene has CDR1 SNHLY and CDR2 FYNNEI. This CDR3 has 17 amino acids. CDR3 protein: CASSEGTSGGAKNIQYF. The CDR3 region has the DNA TGTGCCAGCAGTGAAGGGACTAGCGGGGGGGCTAAGAACATTCAGTACTTC.

This clone has just one count. The rearrangement uses TRBV4-3 and TRBJ2-2, with TRBD2 as a possible D gene (6 bases). Germline-derived CDR1 and CDR2 are LGHNA and YSLEER. V lost 0 bases, J lost 6 bases, and 20 bases lay in between. The CDR3 is 18 amino acids. CDR3 sequence reads: CASSQDPKAGGVSGELFF. CDR3 nucleotides: TGCGCCAGCAGCCAAGACCCAAAGGCGGGCGGGGTCTCCGGGGAGCTGTTTTTT.

A single count supports this clone. The chain is built from TRBV5-6 and TRBJ1-1; tentative D call: TRBD1 (5 bases). Trimming cost V 1 base and J 2 bases, with 6 bases left between them. Germline V gene sequence: CDR1 SGHDT, CDR2 YYEEEE. The CDR3 consists of 13 residues. The CDR3 here is CASSLQGNTEAFF. In DNA, the CDR3 is TGTGCCAGCAGCTTGCAGGGTAACACTGAAGCTTTCTTT. The complete variable domain, with remaining parts taken from reference TRBV5-6 and TRBJ1-1, reads DAGVTQSPTHLIKTRGQQVTLRCSPKSGHDTVSWYQQALGQGPQFIFQYYEEEERQRGNFPDRFSGHQFPNYSSELNVNALLLGDSALYLCASSLQGNTEAFFGQGTRLTVV.

The chain recombines TRBV6-5 with TRBJ2-7; TRBD2 might be the D (5 bases). The V gene's germline CDR1 is MNHEY and CDR2 SVGAGI. There are 13 residues in the CDR3. Deletions cut 2 bases from V and 4 bases from J, with 9 bases between. The DNA for the CDR3 is TGTGCCAGCAGTTACCGAGGGTCTTACGAGCAGTACTTC. The encoded protein is CASSYRGSYEQYF.